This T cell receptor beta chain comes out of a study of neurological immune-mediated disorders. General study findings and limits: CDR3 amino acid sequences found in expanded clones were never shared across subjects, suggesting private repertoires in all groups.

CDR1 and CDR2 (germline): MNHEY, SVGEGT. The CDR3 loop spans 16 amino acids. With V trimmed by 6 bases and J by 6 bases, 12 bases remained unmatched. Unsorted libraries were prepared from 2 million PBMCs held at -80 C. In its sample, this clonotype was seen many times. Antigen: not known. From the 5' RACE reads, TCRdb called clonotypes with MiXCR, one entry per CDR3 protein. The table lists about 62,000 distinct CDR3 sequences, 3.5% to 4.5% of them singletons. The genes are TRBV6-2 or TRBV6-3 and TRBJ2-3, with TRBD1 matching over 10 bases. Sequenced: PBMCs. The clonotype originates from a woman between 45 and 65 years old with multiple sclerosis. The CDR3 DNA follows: TGTGCCAGCAGCGTTCTCGGGACAGGGGTCCCGGATACGCAGTATTTT. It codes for CASSVLGTGVPDTQYF.